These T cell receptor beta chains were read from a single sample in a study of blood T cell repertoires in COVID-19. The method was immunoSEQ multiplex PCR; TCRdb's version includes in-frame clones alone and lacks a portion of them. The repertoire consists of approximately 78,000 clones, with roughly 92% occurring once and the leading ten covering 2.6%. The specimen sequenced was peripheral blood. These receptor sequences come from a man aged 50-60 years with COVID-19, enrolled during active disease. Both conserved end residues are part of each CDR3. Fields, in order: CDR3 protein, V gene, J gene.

CASSPGTSGRYEQYF	TRBV11-2	TRBJ2-7
CASRLGALNTGELFF	TRBV7-2	TRBJ2-2
CASSLLSGINEQFF	TRBV28	TRBJ2-1
CASRESRTGSNEQFF	TRBV2	TRBJ2-1
CASSTTGGAYEQYF	TRBV21-1	TRBJ2-7
CAWSVPSGHTDTQYF	TRBV30	TRBJ2-3
CASSSVGTGSTTGELFF	TRBV13	TRBJ2-2
CASSLFPGSTDTQYF	TRBV27	TRBJ2-3
CASSLEGTEDNEQFF	TRBV5-1	TRBJ2-1
CATGTSGRPNTGELFF	TRBV19	TRBJ2-2
CASIFSGGSTDTQYF	TRBV2	TRBJ2-3
CASSEARYNEQFF	TRBV7-8	TRBJ2-1
CASSYGLAATTDTQYF	TRBV11-2	TRBJ2-3
CASSSGTSGPGTGELFF	TRBV5-4	TRBJ2-2
CASSYGTSGYEQYF	TRBV7-2	TRBJ2-7
CAWSVGQGLLGYTF	TRBV30	TRBJ1-2
CASRADNEQFF	TRBV11-1	TRBJ2-1
CASRTQGAEAFF	TRBV28	TRBJ1-1
CASSLGTTGEYF	TRBV11-2	TRBJ2-7
CASSLAIGQGAYEQYF	TRBV7-2	TRBJ2-7
CASSLERGGNEQFF	TRBV5-1	TRBJ2-1
CAIYPGGEPDTQYF	TRBV7-9	TRBJ2-3
CASSLKDWGYTF	TRBV28	TRBJ1-2
CASSRGLDPSNEQFF	TRBV4-1	TRBJ2-1
CASSFRAGVNTGELFF	TRBV7-8	TRBJ2-2
CASSQVSGLNNEQFF	TRBV4-2	TRBJ2-1
CASNDAGTGADTQYF	TRBV27	TRBJ2-3
CSASGGTGGETQYF	TRBV20-1	TRBJ2-5
CASSLQAGEYYGYTF	TRBV7-8	TRBJ1-2
CASSLGAGSSTDTQYF	TRBV7-2	TRBJ2-3
CATSRTRLAGGEETQYF	TRBV15	TRBJ2-5
CASSDRQGVEAFF	TRBV6-1	TRBJ1-1
CASSITGSGSFPRSYNEQFF	TRBV19	TRBJ2-1
CASSFYRESNVLTF	TRBV7-9	TRBJ2-6
CASSLVGTVSTDTQYF	TRBV7-9	TRBJ2-3
CAIRNTTGIAFF	TRBV10-3	TRBJ1-1
CASSVGSGRTSSYNEQFF	TRBV9	TRBJ2-1
CASSPTGAAKNIQYF	TRBV3-1/TRBV3-2	TRBJ2-4
CASSNDLRGAGNTIYF	TRBV9	TRBJ1-3
CASSPTSGDTQYF	TRBV2	TRBJ2-3
CASSSGLGGPRTNEQFF	TRBV9	TRBJ2-1
CASSFTPDRDEQFF	TRBV28	TRBJ2-1
CASSYEGVGGYGYTF	TRBV9	TRBJ1-2
CASSTTGNYGYTF	TRBV2	TRBJ1-2
CASTADRNYGYTF	TRBV19	TRBJ1-2
CASSYDLRGSTDTQYF	TRBV6-5	TRBJ2-3
CASTEGDRDNSPLHF	TRBV9	TRBJ1-6
CASSAGTSGGYNEQFF	TRBV11-2	TRBJ2-1
CASSNESREAGGGTDTQYF	TRBV21-1	TRBJ2-3